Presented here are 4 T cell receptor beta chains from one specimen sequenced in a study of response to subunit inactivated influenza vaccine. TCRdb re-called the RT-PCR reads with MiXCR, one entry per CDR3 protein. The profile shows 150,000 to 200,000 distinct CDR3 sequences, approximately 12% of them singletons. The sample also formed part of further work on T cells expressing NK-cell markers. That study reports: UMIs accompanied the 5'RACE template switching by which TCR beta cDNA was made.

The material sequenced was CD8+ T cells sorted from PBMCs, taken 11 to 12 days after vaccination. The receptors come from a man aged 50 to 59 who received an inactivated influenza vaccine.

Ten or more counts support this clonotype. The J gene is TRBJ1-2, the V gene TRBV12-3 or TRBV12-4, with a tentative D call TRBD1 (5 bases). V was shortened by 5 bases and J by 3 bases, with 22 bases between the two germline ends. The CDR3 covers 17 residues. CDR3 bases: TGTGCCAGCAGTCTTCCCCCCACAGGAGGGGACGACTATGGCTACACCTTC. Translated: CASSLPPTGGDDYGYTF.

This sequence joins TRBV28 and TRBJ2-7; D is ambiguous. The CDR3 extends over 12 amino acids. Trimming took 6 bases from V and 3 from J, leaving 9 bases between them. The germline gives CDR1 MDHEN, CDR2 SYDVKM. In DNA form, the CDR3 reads TGTGCCAGCAGCCGCCCATTCTACGAGCAGTACTTC. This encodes CASSRPFYEQYF.

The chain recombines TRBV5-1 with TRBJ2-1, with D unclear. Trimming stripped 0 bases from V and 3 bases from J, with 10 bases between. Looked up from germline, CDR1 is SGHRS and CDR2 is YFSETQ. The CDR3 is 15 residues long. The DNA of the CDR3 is TGCGCCAGCAGCTTGGAGGGTATCGTCTACAATGAGCAGTTCTTC. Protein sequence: CASSLEGIVYNEQFF.

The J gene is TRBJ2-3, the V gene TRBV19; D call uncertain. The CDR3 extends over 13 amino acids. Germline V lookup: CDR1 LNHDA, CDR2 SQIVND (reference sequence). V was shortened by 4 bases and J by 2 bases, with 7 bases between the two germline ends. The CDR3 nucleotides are TGTGCCAGTAGTAGCCAGAACACAGATACGCAGTATTTT. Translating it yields CASSSQNTDTQYF.